The 9 T cell receptor beta chains below all came from one sample that was sequenced in a study of cytomegalovirus exposure and HLA in healthy donors. The PCR used 60 Vbeta and 13 Jbeta primers. Libraries were prepared by immunoSEQ multiplex PCR; TCRdb keeps only in-frame clonotypes and omits some of them. The sample includes 100,000 to 150,000 clones, roughly 81% of them seen just once. Sequencing was carried out using PBMCs. The origin of the receptors is a woman in her 30s in good health and CMV-seronegative.

V and J are TRBV4-1 and TRBJ1-1; D perhaps matches TRBD1 (6 bases). The CDR3 is 15 residues long. Germline V lookup: CDR1 MGHRA, CDR2 YSYEKL. V gave up 1 base and J gave up 1 base, with 10 bases separating them. The CDR3 nucleotides read TGCGCCAGCAGCCAAGGGGGGACATCGAACACTGAAGCTTTCTTT. Protein: CASSQGGTSNTEAFF.

V gene TRBV11-2 combines with J gene TRBJ2-3, with 8 bases fitting TRBD1. The CDR3 runs 15 residues. From germline, CDR1 is SGHAT and CDR2 FQNNGV. Germline trimming cut 2 bases from V and 4 bases from J; bases unmatched to any gene: 5. CDR3 coding DNA: TGTGCCAGCAGCTTAAGGACAGGGTGGGCAGATACGCAGTATTTT. It codes for CASSLRTGWADTQYF.

DNA of the CDR3: TGTGCCAGCTCACCTCTAGGGCAGGTGACAGGACAGTCTATGAACACTGAAGCTTTCTTT. This codes for CASSPLGQVTGQSMNTEAFF. V gene TRBV18 combines with J gene TRBJ1-1, with a weak D call TRBD1 (6 bases). Germline CDR1 KGHSH, CDR2 LQKENI. The CDR3 is 20 amino acids. Trimming stripped 3 bases from V and 0 bases from J, with 26 bases between.

The rearrangement joins TRBV19 to TRBJ2-7, with 9 bases that match TRBD1. CDR1 is LNHDA, CDR2 SQIVND, per germline (reference sequence). The CDR3 runs to 15 residues. The junction had 9 bases not matched to a gene; V was cut back by 4 bases and J by 5 bases. For the CDR3, the DNA is TGTGCCAGTAGTACTTCCGGGACAGGGAAAGACGAGCAGTACTTC. Protein product: CASSTSGTGKDEQYF.

This clone was picked up one time. V gene TRBV2 combines with J gene TRBJ2-7; D is ambiguous. Between the trimmed V and J ends, which lost 5 bases and 0 bases, there was a span of 5 bases. The CDR3 runs 12 residues. CDR1 and CDR2 from the germline V gene are SNHLY and FYNNEI. Here the CDR3 DNA reads TGTGCCAGCAGTCTTAGCTCCTACGAGCAGTACTTC. This sequence encodes CASSLSSYEQYF.

This clone was detected a few times. The chain uses TRBV4-1 and TRBJ2-5; no definite D call. The ends were cut back, 0 bases at V and 4 bases at J, with 9 bases in the middle. This CDR3 has 14 amino acids. The germline CDR1 and CDR2 sequences are MGHRA and YSYEKL. CDR3 region: CASSQDGRRETQYF. Here the CDR3 DNA reads TGCGCCAGCAGCCAAGATGGCAGAAGAGAGACCCAGTACTTC.

The rearrangement uses TRBV30 and TRBJ2-5, with TRBD1 matching 7 bases. V lost 5 bases and J lost 6; bases outside the gene matches: 9. The CDR3 runs 13 residues. Germline loops: CDR1 GTSNPN, CDR2 SVGIG (reference sequence). The DNA for the CDR3 is TGTGCCTGGTCCCCATCAGGGGGAAAGACCCAGTACTTC. Its protein product is CAWSPSGGKTQYF.

V usage is TRBV29-1 and J usage is TRBJ2-1; TRBD1 might be the D (5 bases). This CDR3 has 13 amino acids. Germline assignment: CDR1 SQVTM and CDR2 ANQGSEA. Trimming pared 1 base from V and 10 bases from J, leaving 14 bases between. The CDR3: CSVEVGMGREQFF. The CDR3 nucleotides read TGCAGCGTTGAAGTTGGCATGGGGCGGGAGCAGTTCTTC.

The chain is built from TRBV2 and TRBJ1-3, with a tentative D call TRBD1 (5 bases). Trimming cost V 8 bases and J 0 bases, with 8 bases left between them. CDR3 length: 13 residues. Germline CDR1 is SNHLY and CDR2 is FYNNEI. The CDR3 nucleotides read TGTGCCAGCGCGGGGGGCTCTGGAAACACCATATATTTT. Amino acids: CASAGGSGNTIYF.